Described below is a single T cell receptor (beta chain) sequence and its context. Its antigen is still unknown. Sequencing was performed with immunoSEQ multiplex PCR; in TCRdb, only in-frame clones are kept and a portion is missing. The top ten hold approximately 10% of the sample, which has fewer than 90,000 clones, 85% to 95% seen once. This sample was included in a study of T cell responses to AZD1222 COVID-19 vaccine. General observations from the study: Increases in Spike-specific TCR breadth and depth were seen after two AZD1222 doses.

The CDR3 spans 15 residues. The trim removed 5 bases at V and 4 bases at J, leaving 6 bases unmatched. Germline assignment: CDR1 MNHEY and CDR2 SVGAGI. The origin of this receptor is an adult who received the AZD1222 COVID-19 vaccine. The chain recombines TRBV6-5 with TRBJ1-2, with TRBD1 matching 11 bases. This sample comprised peripheral blood, obtained 28 days after the second AZD1222 dose. The DNA for the CDR3 is TGTGCCAGCAGTCCCCCCGGGACAGGGGGCTATGGCTACACCTTC. This codes for CASSPPGTGGYGYTF.